These T cell receptor beta chains were read from a single sample in a study of OX40 agonist ivuxolimab in advanced cancers. This table comes from immunoSEQ multiplex PCR, and its TCRdb copy is limited to in-frame clones, with some not included. The sample consists of roughly 100,000 clones, 95% to 96% of them appearing once. The source material was CD4+ or CD8+ T cells sorted from blood, sampled in a trial of the OX40 agonist ivuxolimab. All receptors derive from an adult with an advanced solid tumor such as melanoma, head and neck, liver or kidney cancer. Both conserved end residues are part of each CDR3. D genes are given only for firm matches. Clone size is given for some rows only: seen once, a few or many times, or a class if the clone is expanded.

V gene: TRBV19; clone size: once; J gene: TRBJ2-7; D gene: TRBD2; CDR3 protein: CASSIAPGLPSYEQYF; CDR3 DNA: TGTGCCAGTAGTATAGCTCCGGGACTACCGTCCTACGAGCAGTACTTC
V gene: TRBV7-9; clone size: NA; J gene: TRBJ1-1; D gene: NA; CDR3 protein: CASSNTLNTEAFF; CDR3 DNA: TGTGCCAGCAGCAACACCCTGAACACTGAAGCTTTCTTT
V gene: TRBV19; clone size: NA; J gene: TRBJ1-4; D gene: NA; CDR3 protein: CASGGGNGNEKLFF; CDR3 DNA: TGTGCCTCGGGCGGGGGGAATGGTAATGAAAAACTGTTTTTT
V gene: TRBV10-3; clone size: NA; J gene: TRBJ1-1; D gene: NA; CDR3 protein: CAIKVAEGLPEAFF; CDR3 DNA: TGTGCCATCAAGGTAGCGGAGGGGTTACCTGAAGCTTTCTTT
V gene: TRBV7-2; clone size: NA; J gene: TRBJ2-3; D gene: NA; CDR3 protein: CASSSRDPFNQQYF; CDR3 DNA: TGTGCCAGCAGCTCCCGGGACCCCTTTAACCAGCAGTATTTT
V gene: TRBV5-1; clone size: once; J gene: TRBJ2-7; D gene: NA; CDR3 protein: CASSLGGGQFDEQYF; CDR3 DNA: TGCGCCAGCAGCTTGGGTGGAGGTCAGTTCGACGAGCAGTACTTC
V gene: TRBV28; clone size: NA; J gene: TRBJ2-7; D gene: NA; CDR3 protein: CASSPPRESSYEQYF; CDR3 DNA: TGTGCCAGCAGTCCCCCCCGTGAGAGCTCCTACGAGCAGTACTTC
V gene: TRBV27; clone size: NA; J gene: TRBJ1-2; D gene: TRBD1; CDR3 protein: CASSLTQGAGYGYTF; CDR3 DNA: TGTGCCAGCAGTCTAACACAGGGGGCGGGCTATGGCTACACCTTC
V gene: TRBV4-2; clone size: NA; J gene: TRBJ1-5; D gene: NA; CDR3 protein: CASSQREGNNQPQHF; CDR3 DNA: TGTGCCAGCAGCCAACGGGAAGGGAACAATCAGCCCCAGCATTTT
V gene: TRBV7-6; clone size: once; J gene: TRBJ2-1; D gene: TRBD1; CDR3 protein: CASSIQGAGGNEQFF; CDR3 DNA: TGTGCCAGCAGCATACAGGGGGCCGGGGGCAATGAGCAGTTCTTC
V gene: TRBV2; clone size: NA; J gene: TRBJ2-1; D gene: NA; CDR3 protein: CASSVWAGENNEQFF; CDR3 DNA: TGTGCCAGCAGTGTTTGGGCAGGGGAAAACAATGAGCAGTTCTTC
V gene: TRBV2; clone size: few; J gene: TRBJ1-1; D gene: NA; CDR3 protein: CASSDRVRGAFF; CDR3 DNA: TGTGCCAGCAGTGATCGAGTCCGGGGAGCTTTCTTT
V gene: TRBV30; clone size: NA; J gene: TRBJ2-5; D gene: TRBD1; CDR3 protein: CAWSGDSQETQYF; CDR3 DNA: TGTGCCTGGAGCGGGGACAGTCAAGAGACCCAGTACTTC
V gene: TRBV28; clone size: NA; J gene: TRBJ1-5; D gene: NA; CDR3 protein: CASSFRDNQPQHF; CDR3 DNA: TGTGCCAGCAGTTTCCGGGACAATCAGCCCCAGCATTTT
V gene: TRBV27; clone size: NA; J gene: TRBJ2-1; D gene: NA; CDR3 protein: CASRPEGGAYNEQFF; CDR3 DNA: TGTGCCAGCAGACCCGAGGGGGGGGCCTACAATGAGCAGTTCTTC
V gene: TRBV28; clone size: NA; J gene: TRBJ2-3; D gene: NA; CDR3 protein: CATQEDTQYF; CDR3 DNA: TGTGCCACCCAGGAAGATACGCAGTATTTT
V gene: TRBV4-1; clone size: NA; J gene: TRBJ2-1; D gene: TRBD2; CDR3 protein: CASSQEGRGKQFF; CDR3 DNA: TGCGCCAGCAGCCAAGAGGGGCGGGGGAAGCAGTTCTTC
V gene: TRBV7-9; clone size: once; J gene: TRBJ2-7; D gene: TRBD1; CDR3 protein: CASSLDGTGPYEQYF; CDR3 DNA: TGTGCCAGCAGCTTAGATGGGACAGGGCCCTACGAGCAGTACTTC
V gene: TRBV4-2; clone size: NA; J gene: TRBJ2-7; D gene: NA; CDR3 protein: CASSQDGDYYEQYF; CDR3 DNA: TGTGCCAGCAGCCAAGATGGCGATTACTACGAGCAGTACTTC
V gene: TRBV6-6; clone size: NA; J gene: TRBJ2-5; D gene: TRBD2; CDR3 protein: CASSPGTSEQETQYF; CDR3 DNA: TGTGCCAGCAGTCCCGGGACTAGCGAGCAAGAGACCCAGTACTTC
V gene: TRBV7-6; clone size: NA; J gene: TRBJ1-1; D gene: NA; CDR3 protein: CASSLGFLNTEAFF; CDR3 DNA: TGTGCCAGCAGCTTAGGGTTCCTGAACACTGAAGCTTTCTTT
V gene: TRBV7-8; clone size: NA; J gene: TRBJ2-3; D gene: TRBD1; CDR3 protein: CASSRPAGQDAEDTQYF; CDR3 DNA: TGTGCCAGCAGCCGTCCTGCTGGACAGGACGCGGAAGATACGCAGTATTTT
V gene: TRBV10-3; clone size: NA; J gene: TRBJ1-1; D gene: NA; CDR3 protein: CASREGGTEAFF; CDR3 DNA: TGTGCCTCACGGGAAGGGGGCACTGAAGCTTTCTTT
V gene: TRBV28; clone size: NA; J gene: TRBJ2-3; D gene: TRBD2; CDR3 protein: CASSRTRGSDTQYF; CDR3 DNA: TGTGCCAGCAGTCGGACTAGAGGTTCAGATACGCAGTATTTT
V gene: TRBV7-9; clone size: NA; J gene: TRBJ1-2; D gene: NA; CDR3 protein: CASSIGLAGYGYTF; CDR3 DNA: TGTGCCAGCAGCATCGGGCTGGCGGGGTATGGCTACACCTTC
V gene: TRBV7-9; clone size: NA; J gene: TRBJ2-1; D gene: NA; CDR3 protein: CASSLHSPPNNEQFF; CDR3 DNA: TGTGCCAGCAGCTTACACTCGCCGCCTAATAATGAGCAGTTCTTC
V gene: TRBV7-2; clone size: once; J gene: TRBJ2-7; D gene: TRBD2; CDR3 protein: CASSYPGTRVTYEQYF; CDR3 DNA: TGTGCCAGCAGCTACCCTGGGACTAGAGTAACCTACGAGCAGTACTTC